This TCR beta chain was sequenced for a study of shared clonotypes between healthy human individuals. General study points: Across a handful of donors, naive CD4 shared around 5.4%, naive CD8 more than 3%, memory CD4 more than 2%, memory CD8 0.4%. Richness estimates generally favored naive over memory subsets.

Healthy HIV-negative adults with no recent acute infections or vaccinations were recruited as donors. Method: immunoSEQ multiplex PCR; TCRdb's copy keeps in-frame clones and lacks some. Found here are more than 500,000 clones, about 96% of them singletons; the top ten hold approximately 0.067%. Germline-derived CDR1 and CDR2 are SGHRS and YFSETQ. V lost 4 bases and J lost 3, with 20 bases in between. CDR3 length equals 16 residues. About this clone: Antigen specificity is unknown.

What was sequenced was naive CD4+ T cells sorted from blood. Regarding subset: CD45RA+ positively selected. The origin of this receptor is a woman in her twenties or thirties in good health. V and J are TRBV5-1 and TRBJ2-7; a weak D match, TRBD1 (6 bases). The CDR3 DNA reads TGCGCCAGCAGCGGTGGGCACCGGGACACTTACTACGAGCAGTACTTC. It translates to CASSGGHRDTYYEQYF.